The clone carrying this T cell receptor (beta chain) was seen just once. Its antigen is not known. This record comes from a study of glioma-infiltrating T cells after dendritic cell vaccination. Study-wide findings and caveats: No direct clonality-survival link was found; a diverse polyclonal response may matter.

Patients had residual fresh-frozen tumor tissue and more than two years of survival data. Libraries were prepared by immunoSEQ multiplex PCR; TCRdb keeps only in-frame clonotypes and omits some of them. The sample includes roughly 38,000 clones, roughly 79% seen only once; the top ten take 7.8%. The CDR3 covers 17 residues. The TCR was taken from a human donor with glioblastoma. The J gene is TRBJ2-3, the V gene TRBV1; no DNA check was done on the table's D call, TRBD2. TRBV1 is labeled a pseudogene. The source was blood, collected before dendritic cell vaccination. The CDR3 sequence: CTSGQDQRLAGTDTQYF. The CDR3 DNA is TGCACCAGCGGCCAAGACCAAAGACTAGCGGGGACCGATACGCAGTATTTT.